The 19 T cell receptor beta chains below were found in one sample sequenced in a study of shared clonotypes between healthy human individuals. The method was immunoSEQ multiplex PCR; TCRdb's version includes in-frame clones alone and lacks a portion of them. The data contain a few million clones, under 95% of them seen just once; the ten biggest clones take up about 0.36%. The sample taken for sequencing was naive CD4+ T cells from PBMCs. Subset described: CD45RA+ positively selected. These TCRs come from a man between 18 and 35 years old in good health. Some clones in this sample may be carry-over from other donors' samples.

The chain combines TRBV5-1 with TRBJ2-6; D not resolved. V was trimmed by 0 bases and J by 0 bases, leaving 10 bases between them. This CDR3 has 17 amino acids. Germline V gene lookup returns CDR1 SGHRS and CDR2 YFSETQ. The CDR3 sequence is CASSLAGLTSGANVLTF. DNA of the CDR3: TGCGCCAGCAGCTTGGCGGGCCTCACCTCTGGGGCCAACGTCCTGACTTTC.

The chain has TRBV28 and TRBJ2-7; 8 nucleotides line up with TRBD1. This CDR3 spans 14 amino acids. Trimming took 3 bases from V and 3 from J; bases not matched to a gene: 4. Germline values: CDR1 MDHEN, CDR2 SYDVKM. In DNA form, the CDR3 reads TGTGCCAGCAGTTTGGGACAGGAAGGCTACGAGCAGTACTTC. It is translated as CASSLGQEGYEQYF.

The chain couples TRBV21-1 to TRBJ2-5; TRBD1, as called in the table, went unchecked against the DNA. TRBV21-1 is a documented pseudogene. This CDR3 has 17 amino acids. In DNA form, the CDR3 reads TGTGCCAGCAGCAAAGTGTCTAGGAGACAGGGGATAGAGACCCAGTACTTC. This translates into CASSKVSRRQGIETQYF.

The chain recombines TRBV5-1 with TRBJ2-3; D may be TRBD1 (6 bases). Trimming took 1 base from V and 4 from J, leaving 13 bases between them. Germline lookup yields CDR1 SGHRS and CDR2 YFSETQ. The length of the CDR3 is 15 residues. CDR3 in DNA: TGCGCCAGCAGCTTGCAGGCAGGGGAAGCAGATACGCAGTATTTT. Encoded protein: CASSLQAGEADTQYF.

The chain couples TRBV4-1 to TRBJ2-5; D not resolved. V shed 2 bases and J shed 5 bases, with 12 bases lying between them. CDR1 and CDR2 from the germline V gene are MGHRA and YSYEKL. This CDR3 region has 14 residues. This CDR3 reads CASSQRTAAETQYF. CDR3 DNA: TGCGCCAGCAGCCAACGTACCGCGGCGGAGACCCAGTACTTC.

The CDR3 DNA sequence: TGTGCCAGCAAAGGGGCTAGCTGGCGAGATACGCAGTATTTT. It encodes CASKGASWRDTQYF. The chain carries TRBV28 and TRBJ2-3; perhaps D is TRBD1 or TRBD2 (5 bases each). The CDR3 contains 14 residues. Trimming removed 7 bases at V and 5 bases at J, with 16 bases between. Germline values: CDR1 MDHEN, CDR2 SYDVKM.

This chain links TRBV28 with TRBJ2-7; D gene uncertain. Trimming removed 2 bases at V and 0 bases at J, with 11 bases between. The CDR3 totals 15 residues. From germline, CDR1 is MDHEN and CDR2 SYDVKM. CDR3 sequence: CASSLAFQGSYEQYF. For the CDR3, the DNA is TGTGCCAGCAGTTTAGCCTTCCAAGGCTCCTACGAGCAGTACTTC.

This chain joins TRBV11-2 and TRBJ2-6; D is undetermined. The CDR3 totals 15 residues. CDR1 is SGHAT, CDR2 FQNNGV, per germline. V was trimmed by 1 base and J by 12 bases, leaving 16 bases between them. CDR3 sequence reads: CASSLGLSNPPVLTF. The CDR3 DNA reads TGTGCCAGCAGCTTAGGTTTAAGCAATCCCCCCGTCCTGACTTTC.

V and J are TRBV28 and TRBJ1-2; the D is unclear. The CDR3 totals 15 residues. The germline gives CDR1 MDHEN, CDR2 SYDVKM. Trimming took off 5 bases at V and 3 bases at J, with 16 bases between the two ends. The CDR3 nucleotides are TGTGCCAGCAGTGCGGCAGTCCCCCCCTACTATGGCTACACCTTC. Its translation: CASSAAVPPYYGYTF.

The chain couples TRBV19 to TRBJ1-5; D is possibly TRBD1 (5 bases). V was pared by 1 base and J by 6 bases, with 13 bases between. CDR1 is LNHDA and CDR2 is SQIVND in the germline V gene (reference sequence). The CDR3 consists of 15 residues. The CDR3 DNA reads as TGTGCCAGTAGTATAGCAGGGAATGGGGGTCAGCCCCAGCATTTT. This codes for CASSIAGNGGQPQHF.

The chain carries TRBV9 and TRBJ1-5; D remains unclear. This CDR3 has 15 amino acids. From germline, CDR1 is SGDLS and CDR2 YYNGEE. Trimming left V 0 bases short and J 7 bases short, with 14 bases between. The CDR3 coding sequence is TGTGCCAGCAGCGTAGGGGCTATGGAAGGCCAGCCCCAGCATTTT. Translation gives CASSVGAMEGQPQHF. Supplemented by reference TRBV9 and TRBJ1-5, the full variable domain reads DSGVTQTPKHLITATGQRVTLRCSPRSGDLSVYWYQQSLDQGLQFLIQYYNGEERAKGNILERFSAQQFPDLHSELNLSSLELGDSALYFCASSVGAMEGQPQHFGDGTRLSIL.

The J gene is TRBJ2-5, the V gene TRBV21-1; the table's D call, TRBD2, has no DNA check behind it. TRBV21-1 represents a pseudogene. This CDR3 contains 18 residues. CDR3 sequence reads: CASSEKSSRTHLRETQYF. CDR3 sequence (DNA): TGTGCCAGCAGCGAAAAGAGTTCAAGGACTCATTTAAGGGAGACCCAGTACTTC.

The V gene is TRBV19, the J gene TRBJ1-5, with D possibly matching TRBD1 (5 bases). The V gene lost 7 bases and the J gene lost 5 bases, with 15 bases spanning the gap. The CDR3 runs 14 residues. Germline CDR1 and CDR2: LNHDA and SQIVND (reference sequence). In DNA form, the CDR3 reads TGTGCCAGTACCATAACATGGGACCATCAGCCCCAGCATTTT. It specifies CASTITWDHQPQHF.

For this clone: The same CDR3 arises from other DNA sequences in this sample as well. The CDR3, as DNA: TGTGCCAGTAGTATCCCCGGGACAGGGGCCCAGCATTTT. Translated: CASSIPGTGAQHF. This rearrangement joins TRBV19 to TRBJ1-5, with TRBD1 matching 10 bases. The length of the CDR3 is 13 residues. Per the germline V gene, CDR1 is LNHDA and CDR2 is SQIVND (reference sequence). J gave up 11 bases and V 3 bases, and 4 bases lay outside the gene matches.

The V and J genes are TRBV7-8 and TRBJ2-2; TRBD1 might be the D (5 bases). Germline CDR1 SGHVS, CDR2 FQNEAQ. Between the trimmed V and J ends, which lost 1 base and 4 bases, there was a span of 10 bases. The CDR3 consists of 15 residues. For the CDR3, the DNA is TGTGCCAGCAGCTTAGTTGCAGGGTTCACCGGGGAGCTGTTTTTT. It codes for CASSLVAGFTGELFF.

The V call is TRBV6-5, the J call TRBJ2-5, with D hard to call. There are 13 residues in the CDR3. The V gene's germline CDR1 is MNHEY and CDR2 SVGAGI. With 4 bases removed from V and 4 bases from J, the gap between germline ends came to 10 bases. The DNA for the CDR3 is TGTGCCAGCAGTTCCAACACAGCAGAGACCCAGTACTTC. This encodes CASSSNTAETQYF.

This chain uses TRBV25-1 with TRBJ2-1; 10 bases are shared with TRBD1. This CDR3 has 16 residues. Germline trimming cut 6 bases from V and 7 bases from J; bases unmatched to any gene: 12. Germline values: CDR1 MGHDK, CDR2 SYGVNS. The CDR3, as DNA: TGTGCCAGCAGCGGAACGGGGACAGGGGTTTGGAATGAGCAGTTCTTC. This sequence encodes CASSGTGTGVWNEQFF.

The chain is built from TRBV2 and TRBJ2-1; D is tentatively TRBD1 or TRBD2 (5 bases each). The CDR3 has 15 residues. Germline lookup yields CDR1 SNHLY and CDR2 FYNNEI. Trimming shortened V by 6 bases and J by 3 bases, and 15 bases separated the two germline ends. The CDR3 DNA is TGTGCCAGCAGCTGGGAGATGGGGCTCTACAATGAGCAGTTCTTC. It is translated as CASSWEMGLYNEQFF.

The V call is TRBV30, the J call TRBJ1-1; possibly TRBD1 for D (5 bases). Germline values: CDR1 GTSNPN, CDR2 SVGIG (reference sequence). The CDR3 loop spans 13 amino acids. Trimming shortened V by 5 bases and J by 8 bases, and 18 bases separated the two germline ends. The CDR3 nucleotides read TGTGCCTGGGGGGACGGAACCATTTACGAAGCTTTCTTT. Encoded protein: CAWGDGTIYEAFF.